The present T cell receptor beta chain was sequenced within a study of vaccination and CD4 T cells after COVID-19. Study in general: Post-vaccine sampling followed dose two by a median approximately 74 days (range 14 to 241).

Once obtained from cultured CD4+ T cells, the DNA was sequenced using the Oncomine TCR Beta short-read assay. Using its own MiXCR run on the PCR reads, TCRdb lists one record per CDR3 protein. Of roughly 28,000 distinct CDR3 sequences in the sample, 62% were seen once. CDR1 SGHTA and CDR2 FQGNSA come from the germline V gene. The CDR3 consists of 14 residues. The V and J ends lost 3 bases and 4 bases respectively, with 9 bases between them. This clonotype was seen a few times. Antigen unknown. Treatment meaning: approximately nine-day PBMC culture with coronavirus spike peptide pools or control peptides (ViraFEST assay).

This clonotype originated in a human donor who received a COVID-19 vaccine. The specimen was CD4+ T cells from blood, cultured in vitro, collected after SARS-CoV-2 vaccination. This sequence joins TRBV7-2 and TRBJ2-2; TRBD2 might be the D (5 bases). Written as DNA, the CDR3 is TGTGCCAGCAGCTTTAAAGCGGCCACCGGGGAGCTGTTTTTT. It yields the protein CASSFKAATGELFF.